This T cell receptor beta chain was sequenced for a study of blood T cell repertoires in COVID-19. Overall study context: The cDNA or gDNA used as material had been derived from T cells, B-cell-depleted T cells, or PBMCs.

Produced via immunoSEQ multiplex PCR; TCRdb's table is partial and in-frame only. The table lists 250,000 to 300,000 clones, 91% of them singletons. Sequenced input: PBMCs or T cells enriched from blood (not recorded which). The receptor was isolated from a human donor in a cohort exposed to, infected with or recovered from COVID-19 (not recorded which). The donor label of this sample is uncertain.

CDR3 DNA sequence: TGTGCCAGCAGCCAATCCCCCCTCTCCTACGAGCAGTACTTC. This codes for CASSQSPLSYEQYF. The rearrangement joins TRBV3-1 (or the pseudogene TRBV3-2) to TRBJ2-7; no clear D. Trimming removed 2 bases from V and 0 bases from J, with 8 bases in between. Germline V CDR1 and CDR2: LGHDT, YNNKEL (reference sequence). CDR3 size: 14 residues.